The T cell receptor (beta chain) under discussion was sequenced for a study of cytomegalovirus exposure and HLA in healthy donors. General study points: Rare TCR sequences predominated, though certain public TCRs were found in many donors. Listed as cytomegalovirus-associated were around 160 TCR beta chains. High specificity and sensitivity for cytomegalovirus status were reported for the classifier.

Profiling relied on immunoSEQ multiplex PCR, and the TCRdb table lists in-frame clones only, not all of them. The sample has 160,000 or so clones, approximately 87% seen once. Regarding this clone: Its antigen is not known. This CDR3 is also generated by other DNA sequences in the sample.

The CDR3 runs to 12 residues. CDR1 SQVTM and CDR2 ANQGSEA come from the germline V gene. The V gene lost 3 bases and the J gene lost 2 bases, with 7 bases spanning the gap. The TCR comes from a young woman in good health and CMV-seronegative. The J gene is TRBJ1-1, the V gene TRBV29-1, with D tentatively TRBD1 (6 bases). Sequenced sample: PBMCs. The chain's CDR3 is CSVDRGNTEAFF. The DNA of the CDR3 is TGCAGCGTTGACAGGGGCAACACTGAAGCTTTCTTT.